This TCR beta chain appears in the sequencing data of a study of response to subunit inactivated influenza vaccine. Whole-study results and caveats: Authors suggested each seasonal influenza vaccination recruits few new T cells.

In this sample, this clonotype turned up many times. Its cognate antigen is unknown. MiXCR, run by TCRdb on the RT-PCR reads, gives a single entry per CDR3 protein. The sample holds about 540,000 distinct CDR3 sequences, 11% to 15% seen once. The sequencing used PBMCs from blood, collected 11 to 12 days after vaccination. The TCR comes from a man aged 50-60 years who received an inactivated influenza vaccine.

The CDR3 DNA is TGTGCCAGCAGTATCGGGGATCACAATGAGCAGTTCTTC. Protein product: CASSIGDHNEQFF. The chain recombines TRBV6-2 or TRBV6-3 with TRBJ2-1; tentative D call: TRBD2 (5 bases). V was clipped by 5 bases and J by 5 bases, with 10 bases between them. The CDR3 length is 13 residues. Germline values: CDR1 MNHEY, CDR2 SVGEGT.